This entry features one T cell receptor (beta chain) sequence. No antigen is known for it. The data derive from a study of blood T cells in healthy people across ages. Study conclusions and caveats: Total diversity from one million sequenced T cells was likely underestimated.

A sample-barcoded 5' primer and a J-beta primer mix were used in a second PCR of about 7 to 11 cycles. TCRdb independently ran MiXCR on the 5' RACE reads; one entry per CDR3 protein. The sample yields some 710,000 distinct CDR3 sequences, 22% seen once. For every donor, a draw yielded approximately 9.8 milliliters of peripheral blood. The source is a man in his 70s in good health. Sequenced input: blood.

The CDR3 protein is CASSPPGVSSGNTIYF. CDR3 bases: TGTGCCAGCAGTCCTCCTGGGGTCAGCTCTGGAAACACCATATATTTT. The chain links TRBV12-3 or TRBV12-4 to TRBJ1-3; D remains unclear. With 5 bases removed from V and 0 bases from J, the gap between germline ends came to 14 bases. The CDR3 spans 16 residues.